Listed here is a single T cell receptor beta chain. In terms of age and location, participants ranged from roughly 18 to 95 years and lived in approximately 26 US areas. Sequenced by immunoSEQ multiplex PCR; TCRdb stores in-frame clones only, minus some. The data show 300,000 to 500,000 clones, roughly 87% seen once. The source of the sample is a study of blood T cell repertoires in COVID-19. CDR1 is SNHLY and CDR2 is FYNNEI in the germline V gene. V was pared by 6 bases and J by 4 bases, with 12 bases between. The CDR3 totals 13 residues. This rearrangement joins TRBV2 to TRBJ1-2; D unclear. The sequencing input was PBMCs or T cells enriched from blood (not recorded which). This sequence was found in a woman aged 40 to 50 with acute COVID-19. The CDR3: CASSRSGSYGYTF. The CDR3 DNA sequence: TGTGCCAGCAGCCGAAGTGGGAGCTATGGCTACACCTTC.